Below, 9 T cell receptor beta chains from the same sample are listed, as sequenced in a study of cytomegalovirus exposure and HLA in healthy donors. Researchers ran the PCR with 60 Vbeta and 13 Jbeta primers. Only in-frame clones appear in the TCRdb table, and some are missing; sequencing was by immunoSEQ multiplex PCR. The top ten clones hold 0.96% of a sample with roughly 150,000 clones, approximately 85% of them seen once. Specimen: PBMCs. Receptors were obtained from a girl aged 2 to 10 in good health and CMV-seropositive.

The chain carries TRBV28 and TRBJ2-2; TRBD2 matches 7 bases. Trimming took 5 bases from V and 0 from J; bases not matched to a gene: 21. Germline CDR1 MDHEN, CDR2 SYDVKM. The CDR3 length is 21 residues. CDR3 residues: CASSLPLQRDYYSANTGELFF. CDR3 bases: TGTGCCAGCAGTCTGCCTCTCCAGCGGGACTACTATTCCGCGAACACCGGGGAGCTGTTTTTT.

The chain recombines TRBV6-1 with TRBJ1-2, with D uncertain. CDR3 length: 15 amino acids. The germline gives CDR1 MNHNS, CDR2 SASEGT. V gave up 4 bases and J gave up 8 bases, with 20 bases separating them. CDR3 nucleotides: TGTGCCAGCAGTGTTCGGCAGGAACCATGGCCGGGCTACACCTTC. This translates into CASSVRQEPWPGYTF.

The chain is built from TRBV4-2 and TRBJ1-1; D unresolved. Looked up from germline, CDR1 is LGHNA and CDR2 is YNFKEQ. This CDR3 spans 13 amino acids. The V end was cut by 4 bases, the J end by 8 bases, with 14 bases between. The CDR3, as DNA: TGTGCCAGCAGCCTCGGGTTTGATAAGGAAGCTTTCTTT. Its protein product is CASSLGFDKEAFF.

In this sample, this clone turned up a few times. The J gene is TRBJ1-1, the V gene TRBV29-1; D is ambiguous. This CDR3 is built from 13 residues. V was pared by 4 bases and J by 3 bases, with 12 bases between. In germline, CDR1 is SQVTM, CDR2 ANQGSEA. Here the CDR3 reads CSVGKPIDTEAFF. The CDR3 DNA sequence: TGCAGCGTTGGTAAGCCGATAGACACTGAAGCTTTCTTT.

The chain is built from TRBV6-4 and TRBJ2-3; 8 nucleotides match TRBD2. The CDR3 runs to 15 residues. Germline V gene sequence: CDR1 MRHNA, CDR2 SNTAGT. V trimming: 4 bases; J trimming: 2 bases; junction bases outside the gene matches: 5. The CDR3 here is CASSGKAGATDTQYF. The DNA of the CDR3 is TGTGCCAGCAGTGGTAAAGCGGGAGCCACAGATACGCAGTATTTT.

V gene TRBV4-2 combines with J gene TRBJ1-1; tentatively, D is TRBD1 (6 bases). The V and J ends lost 4 bases and 0 bases respectively, with 9 bases between them. This CDR3 has 14 amino acids. Germline V gene data show CDR1 as LGHNA and CDR2 as YNFKEQ. For the CDR3, the DNA is TGTGCCAGCAGCCCCGGACAGATGAACACTGAAGCTTTCTTT. It codes for CASSPGQMNTEAFF.

Notes on this clone: Without the conserved terminal phenylalanine or tryptophan, this CDR3 likely stems from a read error. Because the CDR3's place on the DNA is in doubt, the DNA is left out and the CDR3 is given as listed by TCRdb. J is TRBJ2-7 and V is TRBV6-1; the D segment call TRBD1 is taken from the table without a DNA check. The CDR3 has 13 amino acids, counting both end residues. Germline V lookup: CDR1 MNHNS, CDR2 SASEGT. CDR3: CASSEGGGDRYES.

This chain connects TRBV28 to TRBJ1-5, with 9 bases fitting TRBD1. Per germline, CDR1 MDHEN and CDR2 SYDVKM. The CDR3 is made up of 13 amino acids. The junction had 1 base not matched to a gene; V was cut back by 5 bases and J by 5 bases. CDR3 region: CASSDRGDQPQHF. In DNA, the CDR3 is TGTGCCAGCAGTGACAGGGGGGATCAGCCCCAGCATTTT.

V and J are TRBV18 and TRBJ1-2; D is ambiguous. This CDR3 region has 14 residues. Germline V lookup: CDR1 KGHSH, CDR2 LQKENI. V lost 1 base to trimming and J lost 1 base, with 7 bases between them. The DNA for the CDR3 is TGTGCCAGCTCACCACAACCGAGTAACTATGGCTACACCTTC. Translated: CASSPQPSNYGYTF.